This TCR beta chain emerged from a study of a mutant IDH1 vaccine in newly diagnosed glioma. Study information: Mean patient age was approximately 40 years; 62.5% were male and about 40% female.

TCRdb's table, derived via immunoSEQ multiplex PCR, lists solely in-frame clones and lacks some. This table holds 12,000 to 15,000 clones, roughly nine tenths found once. Stated time point: baseline, week 1 (first vaccination visit). The treatment denotes: pre-vaccination baseline after standard-of-care therapy. Sequencing used PBMCs, obtained from a glioma patient treated with radiotherapy, temozolomide or both. The TCR comes from a woman aged 40 to 50 with glioma. Some clones in this sample may be carry-over from other donors' samples.

The CDR3 DNA sequence: TGTGCCAGCAGCCAAGACACGATGAATGAAAAACTGTTTTTT. Translating it yields CASSQDTMNEKLFF. The chain is built from TRBV14 and TRBJ1-4; D is uncertain. V lost 0 bases and J lost 5, with 7 bases in between. This CDR3 contains 14 residues. CDR1 is SGHDN and CDR2 is FVKESK in the germline V gene. The full variable domain, rest sourced from reference TRBV14 and TRBJ1-4, is EAGVTQFPSHSVIEKGQTVTLRCDPISGHDNLYWYRRVMGKEIKFLLHFVKESKQDESGMPNNRFLAERTGGTYSTLKVQPAELEDSGVYFCASSQDTMNEKLFFGSGTQLSVL.